Following are 7 T cell receptor beta chains from one sample sequenced in a study of beta chain features in type 1 diabetes. Every bit of the isolated RNA underwent reverse transcription, so sequencing read expressed TCRB transcripts. Profiling relied on immunoSEQ multiplex PCR, and the TCRdb table lists in-frame clones only, not all of them. The table includes a few hundred thousand clones, around 28% detected once. Sequencing was performed on naive CD4+ T cells from blood. Every receptor here comes from a man between 18 and 29 years old in good health.

The rearrangement links TRBV9 to TRBJ1-4, with a possible D match to TRBD1 (5 bases). Looked up from germline, CDR1 is SGDLS and CDR2 is YYNGEE. V was shortened by 4 bases and J by 6 bases, with 10 bases between the two germline ends. This CDR3 spans 13 amino acids. This CDR3 reads CASSRWGDEKLFF. The CDR3, as DNA: TGTGCCAGCAGCCGCTGGGGGGATGAAAAACTGTTTTTT. Variable domain in full (rest from reference TRBV9 and TRBJ1-4): DSGVTQTPKHLITATGQRVTLRCSPRSGDLSVYWYQQSLDQGLQFLIQYYNGEERAKGNILERFSAQQFPDLHSELNLSSLELGDSALYFCASSRWGDEKLFFGSGTQLSVL.

This chain links TRBV15 with TRBJ2-1; 8 bases align to TRBD2. The CDR3 has 14 residues. The germline CDR1 and CDR2 sequences are LNHNV and YYDKDF (reference sequence). With V trimmed by 5 bases and J by 6 bases, 6 bases remained unmatched. CDR3 bases: TGTGCCACCAGCTCCCGGACTAGCAGCAATGAGCAGTTCTTC. This codes for CATSSRTSSNEQFF.

This clone has just a few counts. V is TRBV2 and J is TRBJ2-3, with 12 bases fitting TRBD2. The J segment lost 3 bases and the V segment lost 8 bases, leaving 3 bases of the junction unmatched. The CDR3 consists of 14 residues. Per the germline V gene, CDR1 is SNHLY and CDR2 is FYNNEI. CDR3 sequence: CASGLAGYTDTQYF. The CDR3 region has the DNA TGTGCCAGCGGACTAGCGGGATATACAGATACGCAGTATTTT.

This clone was seen a handful of times. This rearrangement joins TRBV7-9 to TRBJ2-4; tentatively, D is TRBD2 (6 bases). Trimming removed 0 bases at V and 11 bases at J, with 11 bases between. The CDR3 loop spans 13 amino acids. CDR1 SEHNR and CDR2 FQNEAQ come from the germline V gene (reference sequence). DNA for the CDR3: TGTGCCAGCAGCTTAGCGGACCGGAGGGTTCAGTACTTC. This translates into CASSLADRRVQYF.

A note on this clone: The sample contains more than one DNA sequence encoding this CDR3. V usage is TRBV5-1 and J usage is TRBJ2-7; TRBD1 might be the D (6 bases). This CDR3 has 14 amino acids. CDR1 is SGHRS and CDR2 is YFSETQ in the germline V gene. Trimming cost V 0 bases and J 4 bases, with 11 bases left between them. The CDR3 sequence is CASSLGAGVYEQYF. The DNA of the CDR3 is TGCGCCAGCAGCTTGGGCGCAGGGGTATACGAGCAGTACTTC.

This clone was seen a few times. J is TRBJ2-7 and V is TRBV6-1; 8 bases agree with TRBD1. CDR3 size: 16 residues. Germline assignment: CDR1 MNHNS and CDR2 SASEGT. The V gene end was trimmed by 0 bases and the J gene end by 4 bases; junction bases not matched to a gene: 8. CDR3 amino acids: CASSEARRTGLYEQYF. CDR3 sequence (DNA): TGTGCCAGCAGTGAAGCGCGAAGGACAGGGTTATACGAGCAGTACTTC.

The CDR3 loop is CAISRARPAAYEQYF. The CDR3 region has the DNA TGTGCCATCAGCCGAGCGAGACCGGCCGCCTACGAGCAGTACTTC. This chain links TRBV10-3 with TRBJ2-7; D gene ambiguous. V was cut by 6 bases and J by 2 bases, with 17 bases left in between. CDR3 size: 15 residues. The germline V gene encodes CDR1 ENHRY and CDR2 SYGVKD.